One and the same sample provided the 6 T cell receptor beta chains below, sequenced in a study of naive and memory T cell subsets. The beta constant-region primer was an equimolar mix of two oligonucleotides covering TRBC1 and TRBC2. The ligated cDNA underwent four PCR rounds using SP2 and nested alpha and beta constant-region primers. TCRdb reanalysed the UMI-ligation and nested PCR reads using MiXCR and keeps one entry per CDR3 protein. The sample comprises 30,000 to 40,000 distinct CDR3 sequences, approximately 17% of which are singletons, and around 3.5% rests with the top ten. Sequencing input: effector memory CD4+ T cells from blood. Subset reported: effector memory, CD45RA- CD27-. Receptors were obtained from a human donor in good health.

This clonotype showed up just a few times. This chain connects TRBV7-2 to TRBJ2-7; 7 nucleotides match TRBD1. The V gene's germline CDR1 is SGHTA and CDR2 FQGNSA. V dropped 6 bases and J dropped 3; count of bases not matched to a gene: 11. The CDR3 has 15 amino acids. The CDR3 nucleotides read TGTGCCAGCAGGCTAACAGGGGCCCAGCACTACGAGCAGTACTTC. Its protein product is CASRLTGAQHYEQYF.

This clonotype was detected a few times. The chain couples TRBV20-1 to TRBJ2-2; D call uncertain. V shed 3 bases and J shed 3 bases, with 5 bases lying between them. The CDR3 has 12 amino acids. In germline, CDR1 is DFQATT, CDR2 SNEGSKA (reference sequence). CDR3 sequence reads: CSASKDTGELFF. DNA of the CDR3: TGCAGTGCTAGTAAAGACACCGGGGAGCTGTTTTTT.

The chain couples TRBV7-2 to TRBJ1-5; D is undetermined. Deletions cut 1 base from V and 2 bases from J, with 9 bases between. The CDR3 has 15 residues. Germline V lookup: CDR1 SGHTA, CDR2 FQGNSA. CDR3 nucleotides: TGTGCCAGCAGCTTAGTTGGTCCCGGCAATCAGCCCCAGCATTTT. It specifies CASSLVGPGNQPQHF.

This clonotype showed up many times. CDR3 loop: CASSQNGRNTEAFF. CDR3 bases: TGCGCCAGCAGTCAAAACGGACGGAACACTGAAGCTTTCTTT. V is TRBV23-1 and J is TRBJ1-1; D call uncertain. TRBV23-1 is an ORF, and what it does is uncertain. The CDR3 length is 14 residues. Trimming pared 2 bases from V and 1 base from J, leaving 8 bases between.

Many counts were recorded for this clonotype. V is TRBV20-1 and J is TRBJ2-2; D is undetermined. V was cut by 0 bases and J by 5 bases, with 7 bases left in between. The CDR3 is 13 amino acids. Germline values: CDR1 DFQATT, CDR2 SNEGSKA (reference sequence). The CDR3 region is CSARDRPTGELFF. The CDR3, as DNA: TGCAGTGCTAGAGATCGGCCTACCGGGGAGCTGTTTTTT.

In its sample, this clonotype was seen a few times. The chain has TRBV29-1 and TRBJ2-1, with 7 bases lining up with TRBD2. CDR1 and CDR2 (germline): SQVTM, ANQGSEA. Trimming removed 3 bases from V and 2 bases from J; junction bases left unmatched: 4. The CDR3 totals 14 residues. In nucleotides, the CDR3 is TGCAGCGTTGATTCGAGCGGGACCTACAATGAGCAGTTCTTC. Translating it yields CSVDSSGTYNEQFF.